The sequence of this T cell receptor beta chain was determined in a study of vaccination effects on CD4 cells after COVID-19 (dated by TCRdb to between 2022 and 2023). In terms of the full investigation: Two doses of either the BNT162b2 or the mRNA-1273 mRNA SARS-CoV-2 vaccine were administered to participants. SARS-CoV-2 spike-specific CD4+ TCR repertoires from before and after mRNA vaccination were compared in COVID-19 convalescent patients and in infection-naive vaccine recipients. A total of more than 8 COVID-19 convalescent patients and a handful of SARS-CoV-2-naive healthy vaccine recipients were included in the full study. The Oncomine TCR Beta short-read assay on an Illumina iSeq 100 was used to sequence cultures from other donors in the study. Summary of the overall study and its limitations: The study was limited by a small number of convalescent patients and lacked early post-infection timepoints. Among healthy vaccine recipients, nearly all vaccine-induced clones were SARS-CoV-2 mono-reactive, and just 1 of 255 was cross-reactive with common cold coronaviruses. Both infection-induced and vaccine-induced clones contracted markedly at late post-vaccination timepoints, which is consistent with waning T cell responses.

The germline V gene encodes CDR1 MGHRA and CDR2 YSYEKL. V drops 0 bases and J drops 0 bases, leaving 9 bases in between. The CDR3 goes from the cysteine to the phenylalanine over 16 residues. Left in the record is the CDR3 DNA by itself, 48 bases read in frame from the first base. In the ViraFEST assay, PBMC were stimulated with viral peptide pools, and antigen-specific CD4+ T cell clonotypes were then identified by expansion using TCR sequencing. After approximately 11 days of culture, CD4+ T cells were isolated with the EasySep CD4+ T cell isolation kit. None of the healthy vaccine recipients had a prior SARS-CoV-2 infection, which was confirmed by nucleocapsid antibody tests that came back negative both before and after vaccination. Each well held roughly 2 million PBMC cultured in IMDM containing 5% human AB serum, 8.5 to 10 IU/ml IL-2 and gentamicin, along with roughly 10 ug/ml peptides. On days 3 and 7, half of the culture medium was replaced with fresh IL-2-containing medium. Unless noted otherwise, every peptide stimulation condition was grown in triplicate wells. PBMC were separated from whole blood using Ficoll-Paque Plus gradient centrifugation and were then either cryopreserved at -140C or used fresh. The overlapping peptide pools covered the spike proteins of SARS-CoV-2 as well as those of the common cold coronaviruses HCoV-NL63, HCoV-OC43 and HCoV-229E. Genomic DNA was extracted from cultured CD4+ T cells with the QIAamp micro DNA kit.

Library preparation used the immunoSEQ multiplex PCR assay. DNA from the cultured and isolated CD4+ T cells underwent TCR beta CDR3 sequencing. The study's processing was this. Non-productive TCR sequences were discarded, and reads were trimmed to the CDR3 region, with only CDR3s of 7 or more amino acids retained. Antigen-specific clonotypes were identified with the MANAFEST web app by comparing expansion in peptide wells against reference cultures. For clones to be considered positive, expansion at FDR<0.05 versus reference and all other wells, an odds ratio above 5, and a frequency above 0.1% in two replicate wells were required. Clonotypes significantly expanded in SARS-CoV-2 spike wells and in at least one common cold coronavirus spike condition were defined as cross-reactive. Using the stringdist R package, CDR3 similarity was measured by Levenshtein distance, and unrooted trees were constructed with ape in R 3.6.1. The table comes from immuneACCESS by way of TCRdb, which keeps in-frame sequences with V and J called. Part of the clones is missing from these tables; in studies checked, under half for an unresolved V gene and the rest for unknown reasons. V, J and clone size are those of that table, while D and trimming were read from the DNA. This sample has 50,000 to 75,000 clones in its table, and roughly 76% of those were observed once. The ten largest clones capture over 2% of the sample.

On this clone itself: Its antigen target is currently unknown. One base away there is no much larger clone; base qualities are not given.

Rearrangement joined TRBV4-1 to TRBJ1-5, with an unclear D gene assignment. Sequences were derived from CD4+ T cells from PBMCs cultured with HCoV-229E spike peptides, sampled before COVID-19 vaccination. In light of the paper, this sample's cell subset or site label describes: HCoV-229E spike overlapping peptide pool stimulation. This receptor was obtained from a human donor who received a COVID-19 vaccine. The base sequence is TGCGCCAGCAGCCAAGATCCGCTTTATAGCAATCAGCCCCAGCATTTT. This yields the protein CASSQDPLYSNQPQHF.